These T cell receptor beta chains were read from a single sample in a study of CD8+ T cells in alopecia areata. Method: immunoSEQ multiplex PCR; TCRdb's copy keeps in-frame clones and lacks some. The sample has approximately 43,000 clones; under 70% are singletons. This material consisted of CD8+ T cells sorted from blood, taken at week 4, from a patient treated with tofacitinib. Receptors originate from a human donor with alopecia areata. CDR3s include the opening cysteine and the closing phenylalanine or tryptophan. Fields, in order: D gene, J gene, V gene, clone size, CDR3 DNA, CDR3 protein. A D gene is named only where the DNA matches it firmly. Not all rows give a size; the values are once, few, many and, for expanded clones, a class.

-	TRBJ1-1	TRBV29-1	once	TGCAGCGTGAGCTCCGGGACGACTGAAGCTTTCTTT	CSVSSGTTEAFF
-	TRBJ2-7	TRBV25-1	-	TGTGCCAGCAGTGATTCCTACGAGCAGTACTTC	CASSDSYEQYF
-	TRBJ2-1	TRBV19	few	TGTGCCAGTAGTATTGTTGTGGGGGGATACAATGAGCAGTTCTTC	CASSIVVGGYNEQFF
-	TRBJ2-7	TRBV29-1	few	TGCAGCGTTGAAGTAACGGGGACCTACGAGCAGTACTTC	CSVEVTGTYEQYF
-	TRBJ2-2	TRBV29-1	-	TGCAGCGTTGTAGAAGGGGCGTATACCGGGGAGCTGTTTTTT	CSVVEGAYTGELFF
-	TRBJ1-2	TRBV6-6	medium-sized	TGTGCCAGCAGTGATCCTAACTATGGCTACACCTTC	CASSDPNYGYTF
TRBD1	TRBJ2-1	TRBV18	-	TGTGCCAGCTCGGCTCCGGGACAGGGCAAGAATGAGCAGTTCTTC	CASSAPGQGKNEQFF
-	TRBJ1-1	TRBV29-1	once	TGCAGCGTTGATGGGGGACAAAAAGCTTTCTTT	CSVDGGQKAFF
TRBD2	TRBJ2-5	TRBV4-1	-	TGCGCCAGCAGCCAAGGGAGACTAGCGGGAGAGACCCAGTACTTC	CASSQGRLAGETQYF
-	TRBJ1-1	TRBV30	once	TGTGCCTGGAGTGTACCGCTGAACACTGAAGCTTTCTTT	CAWSVPLNTEAFF
-	TRBJ1-4	TRBV23-1	once	TGCGCCAGCAGTCAAAGGACAGCGGGGACTAATGAAAAACTGTTTTTT	CASSQRTAGTNEKLFF
TRBD1	TRBJ2-3	TRBV29-1	few	TGCAGCGTCAACGGTCAAGGGGGCTACACAGATACGCAGTATTTT	CSVNGQGGYTDTQYF
-	TRBJ2-3	TRBV15	-	TGTGCCACCAGCAGGAGCAGGACTTCAGATACGCAGTATTTT	CATSRSRTSDTQYF
-	TRBJ1-1	TRBV11-2	-	TGTGCCAGCAGCTTATTGAGGGGGACGGGCACTGAAGCTTTCTTT	CASSLLRGTGTEAFF
-	TRBJ2-5	TRBV29-1	-	TGCAGCGGGAAGGGAGAGACCCAGTACTTC	CSGKGETQYF
-	TRBJ2-1	TRBV13	few	TGTGCCAGCAGCTCCCCCCCTAGGAGTGGGGGCAATGAGCAGTTCTTC	CASSSPPRSGGNEQFF
-	TRBJ2-7	TRBV7-1	-	TGTGCCAGCAGCTTAGGAGGGTCGTGGGACGAGCAGTACTTC	CASSLGGSWDEQYF
-	TRBJ2-1	TRBV7-8	-	TGTGCCAGCAGCTTAGCGGTCAATCCGGGGGGACATCCCAATGAGCAGTTCTTC	CASSLAVNPGGHPNEQFF
-	TRBJ2-7	TRBV4-3	-	TGCGCCAGCAGCCCGGGACCGAACTACGAGCAGTACTTC	CASSPGPNYEQYF
-	TRBJ2-3	TRBV27	-	TGTGCCAGCAGTTTAAACCCCGGTCGCACAGATACGCAGTATTTT	CASSLNPGRTDTQYF
-	TRBJ2-3	TRBV20-1	-	TGCAGTGCCATCCCAACAGATACGCAGTATTTT	CSAIPTDTQYF
-	TRBJ1-5	TRBV6-1	-	TGTGCCAGCAGTGTCCCTGAGACAGCAATTAGCAATCAGCCCCAGCATTTT	CASSVPETAISNQPQHF
-	TRBJ1-1	TRBV30	-	TGTGCCTGGAGGAGGACCGCCGACACTGAAGCTTTCTTT	CAWRRTADTEAFF
-	TRBJ2-1	TRBV29-1	-	TGCAGCGTTGCCTATAACAATGAGCAGTTCTTC	CSVAYNNEQFF
-	TRBJ2-1	TRBV29-1	-	TGCAGCGTTTGGGGGGACAGACACAATGAGCAGTTCTTC	CSVWGDRHNEQFF
TRBD1	TRBJ1-1	TRBV6-6	-	TGTGCCAGCAGTCAGGGGGGCACTGAAGCTTTCTTT	CASSQGGTEAFF